The 17 T cell receptor beta chains given below trace back to one sample, sequenced in a study of CD8 T cells in Susac syndrome. A quantity of roughly 0.5 to 1 ug RNA underwent reverse transcription using random hexamers. One entry per CDR3 protein, called by TCRdb with MiXCR from the immunoSEQ multiplex PCR reads. In the table there are 150,000 to 200,000 distinct CDR3 sequences, 85% to 95% of which are singletons. The sequenced material came from CD4+ T cells from PBMCs. Receptor source: a human donor in good health.

This chain connects TRBV7-2 to TRBJ2-5, with D perhaps TRBD2 (6 bases). The germline V gene encodes CDR1 SGHTA and CDR2 FQGNSA. Trimming took off 1 base at V and 3 bases at J, with 12 bases between the two ends. The CDR3 length is 15 residues. CDR3 bases: TGTGCCAGCAGCTTAGTTCTGGGGGGAGAAGAGACCCAGTACTTC. Protein product: CASSLVLGGEETQYF.

The rearrangement uses TRBV6-2 or TRBV6-3 and TRBJ2-7; tentative D call: TRBD1 (6 bases). The germline V and J ends were trimmed by 0 bases and 3 bases, with 12 bases remaining between them. CDR3 length: 15 residues. Germline-derived CDR1 and CDR2 are MNHEY and SVGEGT. For the CDR3, the DNA is TGTGCCAGCAGTTACTCGGTATCAGGGGACTACGAGCAGTACGTC. Translating it yields CASSYSVSGDYEQYV.

This chain connects TRBV4-3 to TRBJ1-2; D is uncertain. V was pared by 0 bases and J by 1 base, with 9 bases between. Per germline, CDR1 LGHNA and CDR2 YSLEER. The CDR3 loop spans 15 amino acids. The CDR3 loop reads CASSQDSAGNYGYTF. CDR3 DNA sequence: TGCGCCAGCAGCCAAGATTCCGCCGGTAACTATGGCTACACCTTC.

The rearrangement uses TRBV20-1 and TRBJ1-1; tentatively, D is TRBD1 (5 bases). The CDR3 is made up of 13 amino acids. The germline V gene encodes CDR1 DFQATT and CDR2 SNEGSKA (reference sequence). V gave up 5 bases and J gave up 4 bases, with 14 bases separating them. The CDR3 reads CSAFQGGGTEAFF. The CDR3 nucleotides read TGCAGTGCTTTCCAAGGCGGGGGCACTGAAGCTTTCTTT.

The rearrangement links TRBV4-1 to TRBJ1-1; perhaps TRBD1 as D (5 bases). Trimming pared 2 bases from V and 5 bases from J, leaving 12 bases between. CDR3 size: 14 residues. Germline CDR1 reads MGHRA; CDR2 reads YSYEKL. Here the CDR3 reads CASSQYLRETEAFF. The CDR3 DNA reads as TGCGCCAGCAGCCAATATCTCAGGGAAACTGAAGCTTTCTTT.

This sequence joins TRBV5-1 and TRBJ1-3; D gene ambiguous. The CDR3 has 16 residues. Germline CDR1 and CDR2: SGHRS and YFSETQ. With 0 bases removed from V and 0 bases from J, the gap between germline ends came to 10 bases. In nucleotides, the CDR3 is TGCGCCAGCAGCTTGGTCGGCGGGAGCTCTGGAAACACCATATATTTT. Encoded protein: CASSLVGGSSGNTIYF. Complete variable domain (other parts from reference TRBV5-1 and TRBJ1-3): KAGVTQTPRYLIKTRGQQVTLSCSPISGHRSVSWYQQTPGQGLQFLFEYFSETQRNKGNFPGRFSGRQFSNSRSEMNVSTLELGDSALYLCASSLVGGSSGNTIYFGEGSWLTVV.

The V call is TRBV30, the J call TRBJ1-5; the D gene is possibly TRBD1 (5 bases). The CDR3 is 17 amino acids. V was shortened by 2 bases and J by 1 base, with 18 bases between the two germline ends. From germline, CDR1 is GTSNPN and CDR2 SVGIG (reference sequence). DNA of the CDR3: TGTGCCTGGAGTTGGTTTCGGGGGGACGTGAGCAATCAGCCCCAGCATTTT. Its protein product is CAWSWFRGDVSNQPQHF.

The chain employs TRBV29-1 and TRBJ1-2, with 7 bases that match TRBD1. The CDR3 runs to 13 residues. CDR1 is SQVTM, CDR2 ANQGSEA, per germline. V lost 6 bases and J lost 4; bases outside the gene matches: 8. The CDR3 is CSVGQAPTYGYTF. For the CDR3, the DNA is TGCAGCGTAGGACAGGCCCCAACCTATGGCTACACCTTC. Combining the CDR3 with reference TRBV29-1 and TRBJ1-2 gives the whole variable domain SAVISQKPSRDICQRGTSLTIQCQVDSQVTMMFWYRQQPGQSLTLIATANQGSEATYESGFVIDKFPISRPNLTFSTLTVSNMSPEDSSIYLCSVGQAPTYGYTFGSGTRLTVV.

The rearrangement joins TRBV12-3 or TRBV12-4 to TRBJ2-3; D is unclear. V was trimmed by 4 bases and J by 1 base, leaving 9 bases between them. This CDR3 has 14 amino acids. The CDR3 DNA reads as TGTGCCAGCAGTTCTAGTTCTGGCACAGATACGCAGTATTTT. Translating it yields CASSSSSGTDTQYF.

CDR3 residues: CSVANRVLLAKNIQYF. Written as DNA, the CDR3 is TGCAGCGTTGCTAATCGGGTCTTACTAGCCAAAAACATTCAGTACTTC. This chain joins TRBV29-1 and TRBJ2-4; D uncertain. V was clipped by 4 bases and J by 0 bases, with 16 bases between them. Germline CDR1 SQVTM, CDR2 ANQGSEA. The CDR3 has 16 residues.

The V gene is TRBV19, the J gene TRBJ1-1; no clear D. Germline V gene data show CDR1 as LNHDA and CDR2 as SQIVND (reference sequence). V was cut by 4 bases and J by 6 bases, with 9 bases left in between. The CDR3 has 12 amino acids. CDR3 amino acids: CASSKTLSEAFF. CDR3 sequence (DNA): TGTGCCAGTAGTAAGACCCTCTCTGAAGCTTTCTTT. Full variable domain (rest looked up from reference TRBV19 and TRBJ1-1): DGGITQSPKYLFRKEGQNVTLSCEQNLNHDAMYWYRQDPGQGLRLIYYSQIVNDFQKGDIAEGYSVSREKKESFPLTVTSAQKNPTAFYLCASSKTLSEAFFGQGTRLTVV.

DNA for the CDR3: TGTGCCAGCAGCACCTCCGACAGGGGGAACACTGAAGCTTTCTTT. Translation: CASSTSDRGNTEAFF. The chain joins TRBV7-2 to TRBJ1-1; 8 bases map to TRBD1. The germline V gene encodes CDR1 SGHTA and CDR2 FQGNSA. With 5 bases clipped from V and 1 base from J, the junction kept 6 bases outside the gene matches. The CDR3 runs to 15 residues.

The gene calls are TRBV11-2 and TRBJ1-3; the D is unclear. Germline loops: CDR1 SGHAT, CDR2 FQNNGV. Trimming cost V 5 bases and J 0 bases, with 8 bases left between them. This CDR3 is 14 amino acids long. DNA for the CDR3: TGTGCCAGCAGCCCCCAACGCTCTGGAAACACCATATATTTT. Residues: CASSPQRSGNTIYF.

J is TRBJ1-1 and V is TRBV5-1; 9 nucleotides align to TRBD1. The CDR3 spans 14 residues. Looked up from germline, CDR1 is SGHRS and CDR2 is YFSETQ. J lost 4 bases, V lost 4 bases, and 5 bases had no gene match. CDR3 sequence: CASSPGQGITEAFF. The CDR3 nucleotides are TGCGCCAGCAGCCCTGGACAGGGGATCACTGAAGCTTTCTTT.

The V gene is TRBV7-2, the J gene TRBJ2-1; D is perhaps TRBD2 (7 bases). This CDR3 is 15 amino acids long. Trimming shortened V by 5 bases and J by 6 bases, and 17 bases separated the two germline ends. Per germline, CDR1 SGHTA and CDR2 FQGNSA. The DNA for the CDR3 is TGTGCCAGCAGCGTGGGAGGGGGGGCCCGCAATGAGCAGTTCTTC. Translating it yields CASSVGGGARNEQFF.

The chain uses TRBV7-2 and TRBJ1-6; D is unclear. CDR1 is SGHTA, CDR2 FQGNSA, per germline. Deletions cut 1 base from V and 8 bases from J, with 6 bases between. This CDR3 spans 13 amino acids. The CDR3 reads CASSLVGDSPLHF. In nucleotides, the CDR3 is TGTGCCAGCAGCTTAGTGGGCGATTCACCCCTCCACTTT.

The CDR3 loop reads CASSRQGRGEPQHF. In DNA form, the CDR3 reads TGTGCCAGCAGCCGTCAGGGACGTGGGGAGCCCCAGCATTTT. The chain links TRBV9 to TRBJ1-5; D perhaps matches TRBD1 (5 bases). V lost 4 bases and J lost 8, with 16 bases in between. Germline V gene data show CDR1 as SGDLS and CDR2 as YYNGEE. This CDR3 contains 14 residues.